What follows are 23 T cell receptor beta chains derived from one specimen sequenced in a study of identical twins. In TCRdb, the 5' RACE reads were re-called with MiXCR into one record per CDR3 protein. The sample lists 200,000 to 300,000 distinct CDR3 sequences, about 10% occurring once. Input material: memory T cells sorted from blood. The receptors originated from a man between 45 and 60 years old in good health.

The genes are TRBV29-1 and TRBJ1-5; 8 bases are shared with TRBD1. This CDR3 comprises 13 residues. The germline V gene has CDR1 SQVTM and CDR2 ANQGSEA. V lost 6 bases, J lost 3 bases, and 4 bases stayed unmatched. The CDR3 protein is CSVLTGVNQPQHF. The CDR3 DNA follows: TGCAGCGTCCTGACAGGGGTCAATCAGCCCCAGCATTTT.

The V and J genes are TRBV30 and TRBJ2-5; the D gene is possibly TRBD1 (6 bases). The V gene lost 1 base and the J gene lost 4 bases, with 10 bases spanning the gap. The CDR3 covers 13 residues. Germline V gives CDR1 GTSNPN, CDR2 SVGIG (reference sequence). CDR3 in amino acids: CAWSGDNLETQYF. In nucleotides, the CDR3 is TGTGCCTGGAGTGGGGACAATCTAGAGACCCAGTACTTC.

In its sample, this clonotype was seen many times. The chain joins TRBV5-1 to TRBJ1-2, with a possible D match to TRBD1 (5 bases). This CDR3 is 12 amino acids long. V was pared by 4 bases and J by 8 bases, with 12 bases between. Per the germline V gene, CDR1 is SGHRS and CDR2 is YFSETQ. The CDR3 coding sequence is TGCGCCAGCAGCAGGCAGGGCCACGGCTACACCTTC. Translating it yields CASSRQGHGYTF.

This clonotype was counted ten times or more. The rearrangement uses TRBV7-8 and TRBJ2-7; weak D call: TRBD1 (6 bases). This CDR3 spans 15 amino acids. The germline V gene has CDR1 SGHVS and CDR2 FQNEAQ. V was shortened by 1 base and J by 3 bases, with 13 bases between the two germline ends. The CDR3 reads CASSLDNRAIYEQYF. In DNA form, the CDR3 reads TGTGCCAGCAGCTTAGATAACAGGGCAATCTACGAGCAGTACTTC.

The rearrangement uses TRBV12-3 or TRBV12-4 and TRBJ2-3; 7 bases are a match to TRBD2. The CDR3 extends over 13 amino acids. V dropped 6 bases and J dropped 5; count of bases not matched to a gene: 5. CDR3 bases: TGTGCCAGCAGACTCGCGGGGGAAGATACGCAGTATTTT. Protein sequence: CASRLAGEDTQYF.

This clonotype was seen repeatedly, ten times or more. The chain links TRBV25-1 to TRBJ2-7; a weak D match, TRBD2 (6 bases). Germline V gene data show CDR1 as MGHDK and CDR2 as SYGVNS. There are 14 residues in the CDR3. V lost 8 bases and J 3 bases, leaving 17 bases between the germline ends. The CDR3 is CASSGGSSLYEQYF. For the CDR3, the DNA is TGTGCCAGCTCTGGGGGGTCCTCCCTCTACGAGCAGTACTTC.

The chain uses TRBV6-2 or TRBV6-3 and TRBJ1-2; D may be TRBD1 (6 bases). V shed 2 bases and J shed 10 bases, with 14 bases lying between them. This CDR3 comprises 13 residues. Germline loops: CDR1 MNHEY, CDR2 SVGEGT. This CDR3 is CASSYGGGRAYTF. For the CDR3, the DNA is TGTGCCAGCAGTTACGGCGGGGGCCGTGCCTACACCTTC.

Ten or more counts support this clonotype. The rearrangement links TRBV6-2 or TRBV6-3 to TRBJ2-3; 10 bases map to TRBD1. J lost 5 bases, V lost 4 bases, and 9 bases had no gene match. The CDR3 covers 16 residues. Germline values: CDR1 MNHEY, CDR2 SVGEGT. The CDR3: CASSSLRTGGRDTQYF. CDR3 nucleotides: TGTGCCAGCAGTTCCCTCAGGACAGGGGGACGAGATACGCAGTATTTT.

The chain couples TRBV12-3 or TRBV12-4 to TRBJ2-2; D perhaps matches TRBD1 (5 bases). The germline V and J ends were trimmed by 8 bases and 1 base, with 8 bases remaining between them. The CDR3 has 13 amino acids. The CDR3 spells CASGHQNTGELFF. In DNA, the CDR3 is TGTGCCAGCGGACACCAGAACACCGGGGAGCTGTTTTTT.

This clonotype was counted many times. The J gene is TRBJ2-2, the V gene TRBV27; perhaps TRBD1 as D (6 bases). The germline gives CDR1 MNHEY, CDR2 SMNVEV (reference sequence). V was clipped by 7 bases and J by 3 bases, with 15 bases between them. The CDR3 contains 15 residues. The CDR3 region has the DNA TGTGCCAGCAAGGGGTCGACAGGAGACACCGGGGAGCTGTTTTTT. It specifies CASKGSTGDTGELFF.

This clonotype has at least ten counts. This rearrangement joins TRBV29-1 to TRBJ2-5; D is uncertain. Looked up from germline, CDR1 is SQVTM and CDR2 is ANQGSEA. Trimming stripped 2 bases from V and 10 bases from J, with 8 bases between. This CDR3 comprises 10 residues. The CDR3 reads CSVEIVYQYF. In DNA form, the CDR3 reads TGCAGCGTTGAAATTGTCTACCAGTACTTC. The entire variable domain, with the rest obtained from reference TRBV29-1 and TRBJ2-5, is as follows: SAVISQKPSRDICQRGTSLTIQCQVDSQVTMMFWYRQQPGQSLTLIATANQGSEATYESGFVIDKFPISRPNLTFSTLTVSNMSPEDSSIYLCSVEIVYQYFGPGTRLLVL.

This clonotype was picked up a small number of times. This chain's CDR3 is CASSDPGQVHSYEQYF. The CDR3 coding sequence is TGTGCCAGCAGTGACCCGGGACAGGTGCACTCCTACGAGCAGTACTTC. V and J are TRBV2 and TRBJ2-7; TRBD1 matches at 8 bases. CDR3 size: 16 residues. Germline V lookup: CDR1 SNHLY, CDR2 FYNNEI. The V segment lost 3 bases and the J segment 0 bases; nucleotides outside the gene matches: 7.

Note on this clonotype: This clone may be a read error of a much larger clone one base away. DNA for the CDR3: TGCAGCGTTGCAGGCGCTCGAGAGACCCAGTACTTC. Its translation: CSVAGARETQYF. V usage is TRBV29-1 and J usage is TRBJ2-5; D remains unclear. The CDR3 is made up of 12 amino acids. Germline V gene lookup returns CDR1 SQVTM and CDR2 ANQGSEA. The V gene lost 4 bases and the J gene lost 4 bases, with 10 bases spanning the gap.

The chain carries TRBV6-2 or TRBV6-3 and TRBJ1-1; D possibly corresponds to TRBD1 (5 bases). The germline V gene has CDR1 MNHEY and CDR2 SVGEGT. Deletions cut 0 bases from V and 0 bases from J, with 11 bases between. The CDR3 length is 16 residues. CDR3 in DNA: TGTGCCAGCAGTTACTCGGAGGGGTCGGTGAACACTGAAGCTTTCTTT. Translating gives CASSYSEGSVNTEAFF.

Ten or more counts support this clonotype. The chain employs TRBV6-2 or TRBV6-3 and TRBJ2-2; D is unclear. Per germline, CDR1 MNHEY and CDR2 SVGEGT. The CDR3 is 13 amino acids. The V end was cut by 6 bases, the J end by 3 bases, with 8 bases between. CDR3 amino acids: CASSQSYTGELFF. The CDR3 DNA reads as TGTGCCAGCAGCCAGAGCTACACCGGGGAGCTGTTTTTT.

The chain recombines TRBV4-1 with TRBJ1-3; D not resolved. The CDR3 is made up of 13 amino acids. V shed 0 bases and J shed 8 bases, with 8 bases lying between them. Germline V gives CDR1 MGHRA, CDR2 YSYEKL. This CDR3 is CASSQDWLDTIYF. The CDR3 nucleotides are TGCGCCAGCAGCCAAGATTGGCTAGACACCATATATTTT.

This clonotype was observed many times. The V and J genes are TRBV28 and TRBJ1-2; 10 bases align to TRBD1. This CDR3 spans 14 amino acids. CDR1 MDHEN and CDR2 SYDVKM come from the germline V gene. The V and J ends lost 6 bases and 7 bases, in that order; junction bases with no gene match: 8. CDR3 nucleotide sequence: TGTGCCAGCAGCCCGACGGGACAGGGGTCTGGCTACACCTTC. Protein sequence: CASSPTGQGSGYTF.

This clonotype has more than one count but fewer than ten. The chain employs TRBV20-1 and TRBJ2-7; D is perhaps TRBD2 (6 bases). The CDR3 contains 15 residues. V lost 3 bases and J 0 bases, leaving 15 bases between the germline ends. Germline V gene data show CDR1 as DFQATT and CDR2 as SNEGSKA (reference sequence). Here the CDR3 reads CSARPTRGSSYEQYF. As DNA, the CDR3 is TGCAGTGCTAGGCCCACCCGGGGGAGCTCCTACGAGCAGTACTTC.

This clonotype has at least ten counts. The chain has TRBV28 and TRBJ2-3, with no clear D. Per germline, CDR1 MDHEN and CDR2 SYDVKM. The CDR3 has 14 amino acids. The V end was cut by 3 bases, the J end by 3 bases, with 10 bases between. CDR3 DNA sequence: TGTGCCAGCAGTTTGGTGTCCGGGACAGATACGCAGTATTTT. It is translated as CASSLVSGTDTQYF.

The genes are TRBV9 and TRBJ1-2; TRBD1 matches 7 bases. The V gene end was trimmed by 3 bases and the J gene end by 6 bases; junction bases not matched to a gene: 11. The CDR3 covers 15 residues. CDR1 and CDR2 from the germline V gene are SGDLS and YYNGEE. This CDR3 reads CASSAYRGGSDGYTF. The CDR3 DNA sequence: TGTGCCAGCAGCGCGTACAGGGGCGGCTCGGATGGCTACACCTTC.

This clonotype was picked up many times. The rearrangement joins TRBV18 to TRBJ1-5; D unclear. This CDR3 is 13 amino acids long. Trimming removed 5 bases at V and 4 bases at J, with 9 bases between. Germline V gene sequence: CDR1 KGHSH, CDR2 LQKENI. CDR3 loop: CASSFGPNQPQHF. CDR3 DNA sequence: TGTGCCAGCTCATTTGGTCCTAATCAGCCCCAGCATTTT. Drawing the rest from reference TRBV18 and TRBJ1-5, the complete variable domain is NAGVMQNPRHLVRRRGQEARLRCSPMKGHSHVYWYRQLPEEGLKFMVYLQKENIIDESGMPKERFSAEFPKEGPSILRIQQVVRGDSAAYFCASSFGPNQPQHFGDGTRLSIL.

There are many counts of this clonotype. The V call is TRBV25-1, the J call TRBJ1-2; D call uncertain. Germline loops: CDR1 MGHDK, CDR2 SYGVNS. Trimming stripped 5 bases from V and 3 bases from J, with 13 bases between. The CDR3 sequence is 14 residues long. CDR3 nucleotide sequence: TGTGCCAGCAGTCCGGGCGCCGGCTACTATGGCTACACCTTC. It codes for CASSPGAGYYGYTF.

This clonotype was detected many times. The chain has TRBV12-3 or TRBV12-4 and TRBJ2-1; 12 nucleotides line up with TRBD2. The length of the CDR3 is 19 residues. With V trimmed by 3 bases and J by 3 bases, 12 bases remained unmatched. The CDR3 DNA follows: TGTGCCAGCAGTTTTAGCGGACTAGCGGGGCGCGCGGACTACAATGAGCAGTTCTTC. Protein product: CASSFSGLAGRADYNEQFF.